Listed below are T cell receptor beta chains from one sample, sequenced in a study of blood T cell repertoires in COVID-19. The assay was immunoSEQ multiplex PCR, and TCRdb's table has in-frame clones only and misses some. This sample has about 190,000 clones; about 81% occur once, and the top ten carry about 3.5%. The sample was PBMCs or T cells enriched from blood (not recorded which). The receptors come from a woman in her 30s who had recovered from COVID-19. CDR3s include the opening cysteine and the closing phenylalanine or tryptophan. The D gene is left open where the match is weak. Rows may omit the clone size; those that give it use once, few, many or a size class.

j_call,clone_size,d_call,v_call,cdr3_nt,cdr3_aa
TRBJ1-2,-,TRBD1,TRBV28,TGTGCCAGCATTAATCAGGGGGCCGGTGGCTACACCTTC,CASINQGAGGYTF
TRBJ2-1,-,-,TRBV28,TGTGCCAGCAGTCCCGGGGTGCTGGGTGAGCAGTTCTTC,CASSPGVLGEQFF
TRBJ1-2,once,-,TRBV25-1,TGTGCCAGCAGTGAATTAGGGGGGGCGCGAGGCTACACCTTC,CASSELGGARGYTF
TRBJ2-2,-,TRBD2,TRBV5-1,TGCGCCAGCAGCCGGGGGGTTGGTTCAGGGTCCGCGAACACCGGGGAGCTGTTTTTT,CASSRGVGSGSANTGELFF
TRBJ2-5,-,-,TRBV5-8,TGTGCCAGCAGCTTGTGGGGGGAGTGGAGGGAGACCCAGTACTTC,CASSLWGEWRETQYF
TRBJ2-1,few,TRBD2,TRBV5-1,TGCGCCAGCAGCCACCTAGCGGGCTCCTACAATGAGCAGTTCTTC,CASSHLAGSYNEQFF
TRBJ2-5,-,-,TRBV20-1,TGCAGTGCTAGTAGAACGGGAGAAGAGACCCAGTACTTC,CSASRTGEETQYF
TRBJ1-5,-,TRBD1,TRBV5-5,TGTGCCAGCAGTCTAACCGAGGGGGCTGGCAATCAGCCCCAGCATTTT,CASSLTEGAGNQPQHF
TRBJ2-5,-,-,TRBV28,TGTGCCAGCAGTACCCCTCAGGTTAAAGAGACCCAGTACTTC,CASSTPQVKETQYF
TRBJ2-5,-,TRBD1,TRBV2,TGTGCCAGCGGGGAAGACAGGGTCGGCAAGACCCAGTACTTC,CASGEDRVGKTQYF
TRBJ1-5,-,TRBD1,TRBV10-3,TGTGCCATCAGCCCGGACAGGGGGATACAGCCCCAGCATTTT,CAISPDRGIQPQHF
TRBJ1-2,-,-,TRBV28,TGTGCCGCGGGTCGGCCTAGAGACACGGATGGCTACACCTTC,CAAGRPRDTDGYTF
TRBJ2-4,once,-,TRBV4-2,TGTGCCAGCAGCCAGGAGGGGGGGGAAAACATTCAGTACTTC,CASSQEGGENIQYF
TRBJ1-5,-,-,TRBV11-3,TGTGCCAGCAGCCCCCGCATGGAGCAAAACCCCAATCATCAGCCCCAGCATTTT,CASSPRMEQNPNHQPQHF
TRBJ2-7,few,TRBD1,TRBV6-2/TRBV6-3,TGTGCCAGCACCCCCGGGGACAGGGTCTCCTACGAGCAGTACTTC,CASTPGDRVSYEQYF
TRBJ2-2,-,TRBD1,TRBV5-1,TGCGCCAGCAGCACAACCGGGACAGCGAACACCGGGGAGCTGTTTTTT,CASSTTGTANTGELFF
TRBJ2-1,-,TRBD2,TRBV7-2,TGTGCCAGCAGCTTAGCGGCGGGGGACTACAATGAGCAGTTCTTC,CASSLAAGDYNEQFF
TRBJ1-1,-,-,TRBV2,TGTGCCAGCAGTGAAGGCAGGGGGAACACTGAAGCTTTCTTT,CASSEGRGNTEAFF
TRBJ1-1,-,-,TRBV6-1,TGTGCCAGCAGTGAGGTGGGAGGGAGAGCTTTCTTT,CASSEVGGRAFF
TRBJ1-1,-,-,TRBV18,TGTGCCAGCTCACCAATTTACTCGAACACTGAAGCTTTCTTT,CASSPIYSNTEAFF
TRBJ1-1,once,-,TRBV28,TGTGCCAGCATCACGTTACCCGGCACTGAAGCTTTCTTT,CASITLPGTEAFF
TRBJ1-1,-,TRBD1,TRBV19,TGTGCCAGTAGTATCGATTGGGACAGCAAAGCTTTCTTT,CASSIDWDSKAFF
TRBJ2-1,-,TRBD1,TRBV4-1,TGCGCCAGCAGCCAAGATGGGACAGGGGGCGCGCACAATGAGCAGTTCTTC,CASSQDGTGGAHNEQFF
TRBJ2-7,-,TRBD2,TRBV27,TGTGCCAGCAGCCGGACTAGCGTCCTCTACGAGCAGTACTTC,CASSRTSVLYEQYF
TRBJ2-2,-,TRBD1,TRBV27,TGTGCCAGCAGTTCCGGGACAGGGACGAACACCGGGGAGCTGTTTTTT,CASSSGTGTNTGELFF
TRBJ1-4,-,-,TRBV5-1,TGCGCCAGCTCCGAAAGCAGGGGCGGTGAAAAACTGTTTTTT,CASSESRGGEKLFF
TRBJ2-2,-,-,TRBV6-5,TGTGCCAGCAGGCCAGGGAATTACGACGGCGGGGAGCTGTTTTTT,CASRPGNYDGGELFF
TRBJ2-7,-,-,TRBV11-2,TGTGCCAGCAGCTTCTCCCCGGAGCAGTACTTC,CASSFSPEQYF
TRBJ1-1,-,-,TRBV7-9,TGTGCCAGCAGCTTAGGGACAGACATGAACACTGAAGCTTTCTTT,CASSLGTDMNTEAFF
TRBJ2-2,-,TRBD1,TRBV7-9,TGTGCCAGCAGCTTCCCCGGGACAGGGAGGCTGTTTTTT,CASSFPGTGRLFF
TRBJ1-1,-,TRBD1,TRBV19,TGTGCCAGTAGCAATCCCCGACAAGGGGGCAAGGGCACTGAAGCTTTCTTT,CASSNPRQGGKGTEAFF
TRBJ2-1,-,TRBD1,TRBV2,TGTGCCAGCAGTGGCAGGGGGCTTTACAATGAGCAGTTCTTC,CASSGRGLYNEQFF
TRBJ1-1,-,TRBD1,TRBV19,TGTGCCAGTAGCGACAGGGCCGATAATGAAGCTTTCTTT,CASSDRADNEAFF
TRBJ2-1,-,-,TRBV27,TGTGCCAGCAGGGAACTGACAGATAATGAGCAGTTCTTC,CASRELTDNEQFF
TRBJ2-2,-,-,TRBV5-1,TGCGCCAGCAGCATGGGCGTCACCGGGGAGCTGTTTTTT,CASSMGVTGELFF
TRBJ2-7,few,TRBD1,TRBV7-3,TGTGCCAGCAGCTCCTCGACAGGGTACGAGCAGTACTTC,CASSSSTGYEQYF
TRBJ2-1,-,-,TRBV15,TGTGCCACCAGCGGCCCACAGGCGAGCTCCTACAATGAGCAGTTCTTC,CATSGPQASSYNEQFF
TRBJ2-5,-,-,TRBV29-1,TGCAGCGTTGAAGGACAGAGAAGTGAGACCCAGTACTTC,CSVEGQRSETQYF
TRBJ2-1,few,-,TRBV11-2,TGTGCCAGCAGCTTAGTCGGGATGGTTCAATACAATGAGCAGTTCTTC,CASSLVGMVQYNEQFF
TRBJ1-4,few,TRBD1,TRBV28,TGTGCCAGCAGCACAAGCCGACAGGGCAGGGAAAAACTGTTTTTT,CASSTSRQGREKLFF
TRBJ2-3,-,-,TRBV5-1,TGCGCCAGCAGCGACTTATGGGCAGATACGCAGTATTTT,CASSDLWADTQYF
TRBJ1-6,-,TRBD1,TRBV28,TGTGCCAGCAGTTTTCCTGACAGGGGCACCTATAATTCACCCCTCCACTTT,CASSFPDRGTYNSPLHF